The 4 T cell receptor beta chains given below trace back to one sample, sequenced in a study of cytomegalovirus exposure and HLA in healthy donors. Clones were sequenced by immunoSEQ multiplex PCR, and TCRdb holds only the in-frame ones, with some missing. This sample has 150,000 to 250,000 clones, with approximately 80% found just once. Input material: PBMCs. The receptors originated from a woman aged 25 to 39 in good health and CMV-seropositive.

The V gene is TRBV28, the J gene TRBJ1-5; D not resolved. This CDR3 is built from 13 residues. Per germline, CDR1 MDHEN and CDR2 SYDVKM. V lost 6 bases to trimming and J lost 7 bases, with 13 bases between them. The CDR3 DNA is TGTGCCAGCAGCCCCAATCGAGAGCAGCCCCAGCATTTT. Its translation is CASSPNREQPQHF.

J is TRBJ1-2 and V is TRBV5-4; 8 positions agree with TRBD1. The CDR3 is made up of 14 amino acids. The ends lost 9 bases at V and 5 bases at J; junction bases unmatched: 12. CDR1 and CDR2 from the germline V gene are SGHNT and YYREEE (reference sequence). This chain's CDR3 is CATRAGGAGYGYTF. The DNA for the CDR3 is TGTGCCACCCGAGCAGGGGGCGCGGGGTATGGCTACACCTTC.

The J gene is TRBJ1-2, the V gene TRBV7-9; D is perhaps TRBD1 (5 bases). Trimming removed 4 bases from V and 5 bases from J, with 14 bases in between. The CDR3 has 14 amino acids. Germline CDR1 reads SEHNR; CDR2 reads FQNEAQ (reference sequence). CDR3 DNA sequence: TGTGCCAGCAGCTCCCGGGAAGGGACTTATGGCTACACCTTC. It yields the protein CASSSREGTYGYTF.

CDR3 region: CASTNFYEQYF. Here the CDR3 DNA reads TGTGCCAGCACTAATTTCTACGAGCAGTACTTC. The genes are TRBV6-1 and TRBJ2-7; D not certain. Deletions cut 7 bases from V and 3 bases from J, with 7 bases between. Per germline, CDR1 MNHNS and CDR2 SASEGT. The CDR3 has 11 residues.